This TCR beta chain was profiled in a study of cytomegalovirus exposure and HLA in healthy donors. Study conclusions and caveats: A later analysis associated 15,000 to 20,000 TCR beta sequences with HLA alleles at a 0.05 false discovery rate.

Of note for this clone: Its specificity is not known.

The study ran its PCR with 60 Vbeta and 13 Jbeta primers. Authors' analysis steps: As a later analysis found, there were 70 million to 90 million unique TCR beta chains, of which around 9.9 million were shared. Sequencing used immunoSEQ multiplex PCR; TCRdb keeps in-frame clones, though not all of them. That table gives V, J and clone size, and the DNA gave D and trimming. The data contain about 120,000 clones, roughly 79% of them singletons. The J segment lost 4 bases and the V segment lost 0 bases, leaving 13 bases of the junction unmatched. Germline-derived CDR1 and CDR2 are MGHRA and YSYEKL. The CDR3 is made up of 18 amino acids.

The sequenced sample consisted of PBMCs. The receptor was derived from a woman under 30 in good health and CMV-seronegative. V and J are TRBV4-1 and TRBJ1-2, with 8 bases aligning to TRBD1. The DNA of the CDR3 is TGCGCCAGCAGCCAAGATACGTCGGACAGGGTCCTTGGCTATGGCTACACCTTC. This gives the protein CASSQDTSDRVLGYGYTF.